This TCR beta chain was captured by sequencing in a study of blood T cells in healthy people across ages. For the second PCR, which ran for about 7 to 11 cycles, a sample-barcoded 5' primer and a J-beta primer mix were used. Tags on each cDNA molecule came from a template-switch adaptor with 12 random nucleotides. TCRdb reanalysed the 5' RACE reads using MiXCR and keeps one entry per CDR3 protein. In the table there are around 1.7 million distinct CDR3 sequences, roughly 28% of which are singletons. This CDR3 is built from 16 residues. Per germline, CDR1 KGHDR and CDR2 SFDVKD. V lost 5 bases and J lost 1; bases outside the gene matches: 9. With each sample, at least 5 micrograms of total RNA were extracted. Points from the study as a whole: Significant beta diversity loss was already apparent by age approximately 42, declining roughly linearly.

Points on this clonotype: Its antigen is not identified.

The chain is built from TRBV24-1 and TRBJ1-2, with 7 bases fitting TRBD1. The TCR was taken from a woman in her twenties or thirties in good health. Sequencing was performed on blood. CDR3 region: CATSAPGTASNYGYTF. The CDR3 DNA reads TGTGCCACCAGTGCCCCGGGGACAGCTAGTAACTATGGCTACACCTTC.